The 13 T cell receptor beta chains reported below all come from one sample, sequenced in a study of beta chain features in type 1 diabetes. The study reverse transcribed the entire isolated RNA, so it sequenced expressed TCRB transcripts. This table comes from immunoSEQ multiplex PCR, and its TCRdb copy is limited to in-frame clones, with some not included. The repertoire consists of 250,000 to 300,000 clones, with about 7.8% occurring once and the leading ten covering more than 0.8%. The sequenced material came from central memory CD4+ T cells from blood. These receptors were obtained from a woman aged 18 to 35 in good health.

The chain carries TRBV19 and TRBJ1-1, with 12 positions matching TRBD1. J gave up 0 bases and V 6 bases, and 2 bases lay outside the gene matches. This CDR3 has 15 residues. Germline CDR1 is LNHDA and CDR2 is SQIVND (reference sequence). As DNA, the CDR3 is TGTGCCAGTAGACGGGACAGGGGGCTGAACACTGAAGCTTTCTTT. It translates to CASRRDRGLNTEAFF.

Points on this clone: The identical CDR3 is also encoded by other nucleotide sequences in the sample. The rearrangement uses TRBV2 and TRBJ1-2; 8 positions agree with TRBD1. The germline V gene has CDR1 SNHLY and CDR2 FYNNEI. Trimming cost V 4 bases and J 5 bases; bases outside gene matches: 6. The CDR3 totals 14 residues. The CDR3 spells CASSGDRGKYGYTF. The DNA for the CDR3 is TGTGCCAGCAGTGGAGACAGGGGAAAGTATGGCTACACCTTC.

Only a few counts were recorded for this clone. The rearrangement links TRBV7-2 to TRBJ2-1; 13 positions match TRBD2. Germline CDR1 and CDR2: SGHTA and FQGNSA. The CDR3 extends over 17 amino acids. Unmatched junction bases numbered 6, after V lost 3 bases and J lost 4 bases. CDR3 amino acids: CASSFSGTSGKYNEQFF. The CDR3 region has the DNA TGTGCCAGCAGCTTTTCCGGGACTAGCGGGAAATACAATGAGCAGTTCTTC.

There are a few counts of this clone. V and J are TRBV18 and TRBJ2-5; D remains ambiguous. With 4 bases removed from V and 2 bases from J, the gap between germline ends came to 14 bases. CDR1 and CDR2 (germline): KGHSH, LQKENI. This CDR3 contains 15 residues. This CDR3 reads CASSHNQYSQETQYF. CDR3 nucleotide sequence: TGTGCCAGCTCACATAACCAATACAGTCAAGAGACCCAGTACTTC. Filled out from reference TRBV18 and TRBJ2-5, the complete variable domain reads NAGVMQNPRHLVRRRGQEARLRCSPMKGHSHVYWYRQLPEEGLKFMVYLQKENIIDESGMPKERFSAEFPKEGPSILRIQQVVRGDSAAYFCASSHNQYSQETQYFGPGTRLLVL.

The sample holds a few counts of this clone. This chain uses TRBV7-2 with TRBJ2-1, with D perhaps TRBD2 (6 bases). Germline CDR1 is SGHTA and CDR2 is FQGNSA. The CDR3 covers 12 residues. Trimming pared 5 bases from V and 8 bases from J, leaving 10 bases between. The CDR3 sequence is CASSPTGDEQFF. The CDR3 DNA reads TGTGCCAGCAGCCCAACGGGGGATGAGCAGTTCTTC. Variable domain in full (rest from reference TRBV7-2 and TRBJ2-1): GAGVSQSPSNKVTEKGKDVELRCDPISGHTALYWYRQSLGQGLEFLIYFQGNSAPDKSGLPSDRFSAERTGGSVSTLTIQRTQQEDSAVYLCASSPTGDEQFFGPGTRLTVL.

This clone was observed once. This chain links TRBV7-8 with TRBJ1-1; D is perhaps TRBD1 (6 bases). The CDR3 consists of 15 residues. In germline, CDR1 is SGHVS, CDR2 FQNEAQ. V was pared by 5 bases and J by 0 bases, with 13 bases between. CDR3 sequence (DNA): TGTGCCAGCAGCAGAGGGGGGGGTTTGAACACTGAAGCTTTCTTT. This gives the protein CASSRGGGLNTEAFF.

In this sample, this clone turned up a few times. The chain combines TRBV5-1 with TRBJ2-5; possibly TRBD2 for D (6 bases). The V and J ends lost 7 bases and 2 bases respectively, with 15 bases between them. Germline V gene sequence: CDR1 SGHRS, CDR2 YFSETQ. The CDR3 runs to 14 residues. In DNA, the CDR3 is TGCGCCAGCTCAGGGAGCGGGCTACAAGAGACCCAGTACTTC. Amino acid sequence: CASSGSGLQETQYF.

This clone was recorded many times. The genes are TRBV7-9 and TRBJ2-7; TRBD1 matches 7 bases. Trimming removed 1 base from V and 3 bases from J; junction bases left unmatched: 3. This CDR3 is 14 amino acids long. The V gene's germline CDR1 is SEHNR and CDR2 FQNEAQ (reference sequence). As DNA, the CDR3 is TGTGCCAGCAGCTTAGGACAGGGTGGCTACGAGCAGTACTTC. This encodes CASSLGQGGYEQYF.

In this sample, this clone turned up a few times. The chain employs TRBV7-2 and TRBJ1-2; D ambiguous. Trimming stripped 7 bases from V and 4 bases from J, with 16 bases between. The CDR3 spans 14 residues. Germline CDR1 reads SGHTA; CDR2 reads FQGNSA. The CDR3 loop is CASKSQAGGYGYTF. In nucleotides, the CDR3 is TGTGCCAGCAAAAGTCAGGCGGGAGGCTATGGCTACACCTTC. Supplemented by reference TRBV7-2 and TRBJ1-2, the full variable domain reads GAGVSQSPSNKVTEKGKDVELRCDPISGHTALYWYRQSLGQGLEFLIYFQGNSAPDKSGLPSDRFSAERTGGSVSTLTIQRTQQEDSAVYLCASKSQAGGYGYTFGSGTRLTVV.

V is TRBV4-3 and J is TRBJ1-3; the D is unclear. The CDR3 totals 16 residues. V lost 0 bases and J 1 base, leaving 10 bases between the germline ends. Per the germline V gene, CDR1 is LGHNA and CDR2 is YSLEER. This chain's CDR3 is CASSQELSVSGNTIYF. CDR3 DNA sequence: TGCGCCAGCAGCCAAGAATTGTCGGTATCTGGAAACACCATATATTTT.

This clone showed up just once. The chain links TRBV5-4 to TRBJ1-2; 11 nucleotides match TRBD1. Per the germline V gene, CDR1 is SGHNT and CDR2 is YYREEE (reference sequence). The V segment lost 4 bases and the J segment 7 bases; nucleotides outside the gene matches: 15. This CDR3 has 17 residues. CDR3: CASSLARWDRGRVGYTF. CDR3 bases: TGTGCCAGCAGCCTGGCCCGCTGGGACAGGGGGAGGGTTGGCTACACCTTC.

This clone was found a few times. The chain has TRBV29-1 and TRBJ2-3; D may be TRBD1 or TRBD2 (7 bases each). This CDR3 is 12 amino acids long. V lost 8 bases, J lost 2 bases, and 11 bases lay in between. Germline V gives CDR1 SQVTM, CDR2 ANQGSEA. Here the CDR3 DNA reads TGCAGCCAGGGGGGGGACACAGATACGCAGTATTTT. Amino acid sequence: CSQGGDTDTQYF.

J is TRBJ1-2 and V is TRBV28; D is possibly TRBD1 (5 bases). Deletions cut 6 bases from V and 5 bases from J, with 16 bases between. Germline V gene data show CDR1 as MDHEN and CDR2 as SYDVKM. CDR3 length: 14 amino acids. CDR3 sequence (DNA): TGTGCCAGCAGCCCCGCCGACACAGGTTATGGCTACACCTTC. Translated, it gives CASSPADTGYGYTF.